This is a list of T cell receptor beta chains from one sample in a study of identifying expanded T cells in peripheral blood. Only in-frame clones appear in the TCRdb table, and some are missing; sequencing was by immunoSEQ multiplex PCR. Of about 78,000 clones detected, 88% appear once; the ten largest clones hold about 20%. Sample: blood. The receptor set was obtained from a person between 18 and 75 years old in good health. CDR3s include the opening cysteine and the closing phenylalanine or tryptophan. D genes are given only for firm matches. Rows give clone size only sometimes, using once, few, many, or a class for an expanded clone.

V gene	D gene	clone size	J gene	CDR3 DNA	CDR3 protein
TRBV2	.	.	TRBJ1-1	TGTGCCAGCAGTGCCCTTGTGAACACTGAAGCTTTCTTT	CASSALVNTEAFF
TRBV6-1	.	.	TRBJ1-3	TGTGCCAGCAGTGATGGGACGGCCAACTCTGGAAACACCATATATTTT	CASSDGTANSGNTIYF
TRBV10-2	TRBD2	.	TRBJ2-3	TGCGCCAGCAGTGACCAGCGGGGGGGCCAGGATACGCAGTATTTT	CASSDQRGGQDTQYF
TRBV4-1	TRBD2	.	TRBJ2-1	TGCGCCAGCAGCCTCCGGGACTACCGTTCCAATGAGCAGTTCTTC	CASSLRDYRSNEQFF
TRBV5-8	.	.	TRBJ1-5	TGTGCCAGCAGCAGGGCGGGGGGGCGGAATCAGCCCCAGCATTTT	CASSRAGGRNQPQHF
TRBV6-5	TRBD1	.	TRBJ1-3	TGTGCCAGCACCCCGGACAGGGGGCAAAACACCATATATTTT	CASTPDRGQNTIYF
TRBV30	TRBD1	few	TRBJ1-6	TGTGCCGGCCGACACAGGGGGCTGGATTCACCCCTCCACTTT	CAGRHRGLDSPLHF
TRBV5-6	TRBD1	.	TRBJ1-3	TGTGCCAGCAGGACGCAGGGGGCCGGGAACACCATATATTTT	CASRTQGAGNTIYF
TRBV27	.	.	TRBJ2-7	TGTGCCAGCAGTTATGGGGTGAGCTACGAGCAGTACTTC	CASSYGVSYEQYF
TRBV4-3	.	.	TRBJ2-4	TGCGCCAGCAGCCAAGGGTATTGGGGAGCCAAAAACATTCAGTACTTC	CASSQGYWGAKNIQYF
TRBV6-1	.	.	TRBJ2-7	TGTGCCAGCAGTGAAGCGGATTTGTACGAGCAGTACTTC	CASSEADLYEQYF
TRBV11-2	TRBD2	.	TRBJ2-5	TGTGCCAGCAGCTTAGGACTAGCGGGGGCGGAGACCCAGTACTTC	CASSLGLAGAETQYF
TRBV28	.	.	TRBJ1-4	TGTGCCAGCAGCCAGACAGAAACTAATGAAAAACTGTTTTTT	CASSQTETNEKLFF
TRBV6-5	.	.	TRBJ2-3	TGTGCCAGCAGACCTGGGGTCACAGATACGCAGTATTTT	CASRPGVTDTQYF
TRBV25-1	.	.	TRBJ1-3	TGTGCCAGCATATCGGACTCTGGAAACACCATATATTTT	CASISDSGNTIYF
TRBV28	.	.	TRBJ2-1	TGTGCCAGCAGTGTCAATCAGGGTAATGAGCAGTTCTTC	CASSVNQGNEQFF
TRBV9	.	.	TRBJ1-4	TGTTTAAAAGGTCCGAAAAGGCCTAATGAAAAACTGTTTTTT	CLKGPKRPNEKLFF
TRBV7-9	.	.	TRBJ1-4	TGTGCCAGCAGCTCCACACAGGGTCGGCGTGAAAAACTGTTTTTT	CASSSTQGRREKLFF